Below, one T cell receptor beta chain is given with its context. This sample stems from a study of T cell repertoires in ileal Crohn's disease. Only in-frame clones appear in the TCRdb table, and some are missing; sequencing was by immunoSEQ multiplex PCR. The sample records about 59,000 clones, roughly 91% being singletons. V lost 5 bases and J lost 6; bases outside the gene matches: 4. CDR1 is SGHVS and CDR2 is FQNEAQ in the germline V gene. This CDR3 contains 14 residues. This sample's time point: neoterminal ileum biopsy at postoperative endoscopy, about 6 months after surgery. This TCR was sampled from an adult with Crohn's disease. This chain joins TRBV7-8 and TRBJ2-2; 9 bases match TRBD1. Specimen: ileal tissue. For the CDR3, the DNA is TGTGCCAGCAGCCCACGGGACAGGGCCGGGGAGCTGTTTTTT. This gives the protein CASSPRDRAGELFF.